These 29 T cell receptor beta chains share one sample of origin, sequenced in a study of cytomegalovirus exposure and HLA in healthy donors. Profiled with immunoSEQ multiplex PCR; TCRdb holds only in-frame clones, not every one. Of 220,000 or so clones listed, approximately 88% are singletons. The sequencing input was PBMCs. These receptors were taken from a woman aged 25 to 39 in good health and CMV-seropositive.

For this clone: Its ends do not fully match the called genes, so a read error is possible. This chain links TRBV7-9 with TRBJ1-1; 7 nucleotides match TRBD1. This CDR3 has 11 amino acids. Germline CDR1 and CDR2: SEHNR and FQNEAQ (reference sequence). The CDR3 sequence: CASSLEPGGDF. The CDR3 DNA reads as TGTGCCAGCAGCCTAGAGCCAGGGGGTGACTTT.

The chain employs TRBV30 and TRBJ2-1, with 7 nucleotides matching TRBD2. The CDR3 totals 14 residues. V shed 2 bases and J 5 bases; nucleotides not matched to a gene: 6. Germline CDR1 reads GTSNPN; CDR2 reads SVGIG (reference sequence). CDR3 nucleotides: TGTGCCTGGAGTTCCGGACTAGGGGACAATGAGCAGTTCTTC. Protein: CAWSSGLGDNEQFF.

This clone was detected only a few times. The chain combines TRBV7-2 with TRBJ1-2, with 7 bases lining up with TRBD1. The J segment lost 4 bases and the V segment lost 5 bases, leaving 7 bases of the junction unmatched. Germline V gives CDR1 SGHTA, CDR2 FQGNSA. There are 14 residues in the CDR3. The CDR3 nucleotides are TGTGCCAGCAGCCCCCCAGGGGGGGCCTATGGCTACACCTTC. Encoded protein: CASSPPGGAYGYTF.

This clone was detected a few times. The J gene is TRBJ1-1, the V gene TRBV2; D gene unclear. The V gene's germline CDR1 is SNHLY and CDR2 FYNNEI. Deletions cut 2 bases from V and 4 bases from J, with 8 bases between. The CDR3 length is 13 residues. CDR3 region: CASSESRGTEAFF. The CDR3 DNA reads as TGTGCCAGCAGTGAATCCCGGGGCACTGAAGCTTTCTTT. Complete variable domain (other parts from reference TRBV2 and TRBJ1-1): EPEVTQTPSHQVTQMGQEVILRCVPISNHLYFYWYRQILGQKVEFLVSFYNNEISEKSEIFDDQFSVERPDGSNFTLKIRSTKLEDSAMYFCASSESRGTEAFFGQGTRLTVV.

The chain carries TRBV2 and TRBJ1-2; unclear D gene. The CDR3 spans 11 residues. Trimming stripped 2 bases from V and 8 bases from J, with 6 bases between. Germline V gives CDR1 SNHLY, CDR2 FYNNEI. CDR3 in amino acids: CASSELAGYTF. For the CDR3, the DNA is TGTGCCAGCAGTGAACTGGCCGGCTACACCTTC. Looking up the rest from reference TRBV2 and TRBJ1-2 gives the full variable domain: EPEVTQTPSHQVTQMGQEVILRCVPISNHLYFYWYRQILGQKVEFLVSFYNNEISEKSEIFDDQFSVERPDGSNFTLKIRSTKLEDSAMYFCASSELAGYTFGSGTRLTVV.

The rearrangement links TRBV4-2 to TRBJ1-1, with 7 bases that match TRBD1. The germline CDR1 and CDR2 sequences are LGHNA and YNFKEQ. The CDR3 has 18 amino acids. Unmatched junction bases numbered 10, after V lost 0 bases and J lost 0 bases. The CDR3 DNA reads as TGTGCCAGCAGCCAAGATCCGTGGACAGGACTCATGAACACTGAAGCTTTCTTT. Amino acids: CASSQDPWTGLMNTEAFF.

The chain recombines TRBV6-5 with TRBJ1-1; no firm D call. This CDR3 contains 13 residues. CDR1 is MNHEY, CDR2 SVGAGI, per germline. The V and J ends lost 4 bases and 8 bases respectively, with 14 bases between them. CDR3 coding DNA: TGTGCCAGCAGTTCCCTCGTAGGAAAAGAAGCTTTCTTT. This codes for CASSSLVGKEAFF.

The J gene is TRBJ2-7, the V gene TRBV5-1; 7 nucleotides line up with TRBD2. The germline gives CDR1 SGHRS, CDR2 YFSETQ. This CDR3 comprises 16 residues. Germline trimming cut 1 base from V and 0 bases from J; bases unmatched to any gene: 7. CDR3 bases: TGCGCCAGCAGCTTGCGGGGGGACTCGAGCTCCTACGAGCAGTACTTC. Its protein product is CASSLRGDSSSYEQYF.

The table lists this clone with a count of one. This chain uses TRBV27 with TRBJ2-7; 8 bases map to TRBD2. J lost 6 bases, V lost 1 base, and 8 bases had no gene match. Germline CDR1 MNHEY, CDR2 SMNVEV (reference sequence). This CDR3 is 15 amino acids long. CDR3 residues: CASSLYGLAGLEQYF. The CDR3, as DNA: TGTGCCAGCAGTTTATACGGGCTAGCGGGTCTCGAGCAGTACTTC.

The chain carries TRBV19 and TRBJ2-1, with 9 bases identical to TRBD1. The CDR3 consists of 13 residues. Germline V gene data show CDR1 as LNHDA and CDR2 as SQIVND (reference sequence). J was trimmed by 4 bases and V by 9 bases; bases with no gene match: 4. The CDR3, as DNA: TGTGCCAGCGGACAGGGGAGATACAATGAGCAGTTCTTC. Amino acid sequence: CASGQGRYNEQFF. The complete variable domain, with remaining parts taken from reference TRBV19 and TRBJ2-1, reads DGGITQSPKYLFRKEGQNVTLSCEQNLNHDAMYWYRQDPGQGLRLIYYSQIVNDFQKGDIAEGYSVSREKKESFPLTVTSAQKNPTAFYLCASGQGRYNEQFFGPGTRLTVL.

The V and J genes are TRBV19 and TRBJ2-7; D gene ambiguous. CDR1 is LNHDA, CDR2 SQIVND, per germline (reference sequence). Trimming shortened V by 2 bases and J by 0 bases, and 17 bases separated the two germline ends. There are 17 residues in the CDR3. Here the CDR3 DNA reads TGTGCCAGTAGTATATCCCTTTATAGAACCCTCTCCTACGAGCAGTACTTC. It translates to CASSISLYRTLSYEQYF.

This rearrangement joins TRBV30 to TRBJ2-5; 9 bases are shared with TRBD1. The CDR3 extends over 16 amino acids. Germline lookup yields CDR1 GTSNPN and CDR2 SVGIG (reference sequence). V lost 4 bases to trimming and J lost 4 bases; unmatched junction nucleotides: 13. CDR3 bases: TGTGCCTGGAAAGTATTCCGGGACAGGGTAGCAGAGACCCAGTACTTC. It specifies CAWKVFRDRVAETQYF.

The chain recombines TRBV6-5 with TRBJ1-2; D not certain. V gave up 0 bases and J gave up 2 bases, with 4 bases separating them. Germline CDR1 is MNHEY and CDR2 is SVGAGI. The CDR3 extends over 13 amino acids. The CDR3 loop is CASSYSINYGYTF. The CDR3 coding sequence is TGTGCCAGCAGTTACTCGATCAACTATGGCTACACCTTC.

The chain has TRBV30 and TRBJ2-6; D remains unclear. Trimming cost V 1 base and J 0 bases, with 10 bases left between them. CDR3 size: 16 residues. CDR1 GTSNPN and CDR2 SVGIG come from the germline V gene (reference sequence). The CDR3 DNA reads TGTGCCTGGAGTGGATACGCAAACTCTGGGGCCAACGTCCTGACTTTC. It translates to CAWSGYANSGANVLTF. The full variable domain, completed using reference TRBV30 and TRBJ2-6, is SQTIHQWPATLVQPVGSPLSLECTVEGTSNPNLYWYRQAAGRGLQLLFYSVGIGQISSEVPQNLSASRPQDRQFILSSKKLLLSDSGFYLCAWSGYANSGANVLTFGAGSRLTVL.

This sequence joins TRBV6-4 and TRBJ2-2; TRBD1 matches 8 bases. From germline, CDR1 is MRHNA and CDR2 SNTAGT. The CDR3 is made up of 15 amino acids. Trimming cost V 5 bases and J 6 bases; bases outside gene matches: 8. The CDR3 DNA sequence: TGTGCCAGCAGTCCGAAGATGACAGGGGCCGGGGAGCTGTTTTTT. Translated, it gives CASSPKMTGAGELFF.

The chain carries TRBV19 and TRBJ2-1, with no clear D. This CDR3 has 15 amino acids. Germline V gene data show CDR1 as LNHDA and CDR2 as SQIVND (reference sequence). Trimming removed 7 bases at V and 0 bases at J, with 13 bases between. DNA of the CDR3: TGTGCCAGTACCTCTCGCGGCCGCTCCTACAATGAGCAGTTCTTC. Its translation: CASTSRGRSYNEQFF.

In this sample, this clone turned up once. The V gene is TRBV4-3, the J gene TRBJ2-3; a possible D gene is TRBD1 (5 bases). V was trimmed by 0 bases and J by 4 bases, leaving 5 bases between them. Germline V CDR1 and CDR2: LGHNA, YSLEER. This CDR3 has 13 residues. Here the CDR3 reads CASSQEGPDTQYF. In DNA, the CDR3 is TGCGCCAGCAGCCAAGAGGGGCCAGATACGCAGTATTTT.

The chain recombines TRBV30 with TRBJ1-3, with D tentatively TRBD1 (5 bases). V was trimmed by 3 bases and J by 1 base, leaving 13 bases between them. The length of the CDR3 is 15 residues. CDR1 is GTSNPN and CDR2 is SVGIG in the germline V gene (reference sequence). The CDR3 region is CAWRDLRGSGNTIYF. The CDR3 DNA follows: TGTGCCTGGAGAGACCTTCGGGGGTCTGGAAACACCATATATTTT.

The CDR3 here is CASSISGSSYNEQFF. In nucleotides, the CDR3 is TGTGCCAGCAGCATTAGCGGGAGCTCCTACAATGAGCAGTTCTTC. This chain links TRBV7-2 with TRBJ2-1, with 9 nucleotides matching TRBD2. CDR1 and CDR2 from the germline V gene are SGHTA and FQGNSA. The CDR3 length is 15 residues. V lost 5 bases to trimming and J lost 0 bases; unmatched junction nucleotides: 2. The full variable domain, in which reference TRBV7-2 and TRBJ2-1 provide the parts outside the CDR3, is GAGVSQSPSNKVTEKGKDVELRCDPISGHTALYWYRQSLGQGLEFLIYFQGNSAPDKSGLPSDRFSAERTGGSVSTLTIQRTQQEDSAVYLCASSISGSSYNEQFFGPGTRLTVL.

V usage is TRBV20-1 and J usage is TRBJ2-7; D is possibly TRBD1 (5 bases). Trimming removed 3 bases at V and 5 bases at J, with 8 bases between. CDR3 length: 11 amino acids. Looked up from germline, CDR1 is DFQATT and CDR2 is SNEGSKA (reference sequence). The CDR3 sequence: CSASPRDEQYF. The CDR3 coding sequence is TGCAGTGCTAGTCCCAGGGACGAGCAGTACTTC.

This clone was counted at least ten times. The chain employs TRBV11-3 and TRBJ2-1, with 10 bases fitting TRBD2. The CDR3 length is 15 residues. V lost 5 bases and J lost 7; bases outside the gene matches: 8. Germline CDR1 reads SGHNT; CDR2 reads YENEEA. CDR3 amino acids: CASSPSTSGWNEQFF. The CDR3 DNA is TGTGCCAGCAGCCCCTCGACTAGCGGGTGGAATGAGCAGTTCTTC.

This chain links TRBV29-1 with TRBJ2-1; TRBD2 agrees at 8 bases. With V trimmed by 7 bases and J by 4 bases, 6 bases remained unmatched. The CDR3 spans 13 residues. CDR1 is SQVTM and CDR2 is ANQGSEA in the germline V gene. CDR3 sequence: CSAGLADYNEQFF. CDR3 nucleotide sequence: TGCAGCGCCGGACTAGCAGATTACAATGAGCAGTTCTTC.

V and J are TRBV14 and TRBJ2-1; 11 nucleotides match TRBD2. With V trimmed by 4 bases and J by 6 bases, 8 bases remained unmatched. CDR3 length equals 16 residues. Per the germline V gene, CDR1 is SGHDN and CDR2 is FVKESK. The CDR3 loop is CASSRLAGGLGNEQFF. The CDR3 DNA reads TGTGCCAGCAGCCGATTAGCGGGAGGGTTAGGCAATGAGCAGTTCTTC.

The chain uses TRBV7-6 and TRBJ2-7; the match to TRBD2 covers 9 bases. This CDR3 is built from 14 residues. Per the germline V gene, CDR1 is SGHVS and CDR2 is FNYEAQ. V was pared by 0 bases and J by 6 bases, with 3 bases of the junction left unmatched. The CDR3 spells CASSLAGGRAEQYF. The CDR3 DNA follows: TGTGCCAGCAGCTTAGCCGGCGGGAGGGCCGAGCAGTACTTC.

This rearrangement joins TRBV27 to TRBJ2-2, with TRBD2 matching over 7 bases. The CDR3 consists of 15 residues. Unmatched junction bases numbered 6, after V lost 2 bases and J lost 6 bases. Germline V CDR1 and CDR2: MNHEY, SMNVEV (reference sequence). CDR3 DNA: TGTGCCAGCAGTTTAATGCGGGAGTTAGCCGGGGAGCTGTTTTTT. Its translation is CASSLMRELAGELFF.

The chain has TRBV5-1 and TRBJ2-3; D gene ambiguous. Germline CDR1 reads SGHRS; CDR2 reads YFSETQ. V gave up 0 bases and J gave up 0 bases, with 5 bases separating them. The CDR3 extends over 14 amino acids. CDR3 sequence (DNA): TGCGCCAGCAGCTTGGGGACCAGCACAGATACGCAGTATTTT. It is translated as CASSLGTSTDTQYF.

The rearrangement links TRBV6-5 to TRBJ2-1; 13 positions agree with TRBD2. CDR3 length: 15 residues. V gave up 10 bases and J gave up 5 bases; unmatched junction bases: 8. Germline loops: CDR1 MNHEY, CDR2 SVGAGI. The chain's CDR3 is CATRLAGGQDNEQFF. CDR3 bases: TGTGCCACTAGACTAGCGGGAGGTCAGGACAATGAGCAGTTCTTC.

This chain joins TRBV30 and TRBJ2-7; 10 bases line up with TRBD2. The CDR3 totals 17 residues. CDR1 and CDR2 from the germline V gene are GTSNPN and SVGIG (reference sequence). Trimming at V came to 3 bases and at J to 6 bases, leaving 17 bases not matched to a gene. CDR3 protein: CAWSSTGGAGGIGEQYF. CDR3 coding DNA: TGTGCCTGGAGCTCTACTGGGGGAGCGGGAGGGATCGGCGAGCAGTACTTC.

V and J are TRBV5-4 and TRBJ1-4; the D gene is possibly TRBD1 (6 bases). This CDR3 spans 14 amino acids. CDR1 and CDR2 (germline): SGHNT, YYREEE (reference sequence). Deletions cut 2 bases from V and 4 bases from J, with 9 bases between. CDR3 coding DNA: TGTGCCAGCAGCTTCGGACAGAGTAATGAAAAACTGTTTTTT. Protein sequence: CASSFGQSNEKLFF.